This T cell receptor (beta chain) stems from a study of early T cells in non-severe SARS-CoV-2 infection. Study overall: The input, bulk RNA from unsorted whole blood, was sequenced, and chains were unpaired.

The TCR library protocol was used to attach unique molecular identifiers. These identifiers were attached to individual cDNA molecules. TCRdb ran MiXCR on the 5' RACE reads and lists one entry per CDR3 protein. The table lists about 44,000 distinct CDR3 sequences, about 23% of them singletons. This CDR3 region has 14 residues. Germline lookup yields CDR1 SGHVS and CDR2 FQNEAQ. The V and J ends lost 1 base and 4 bases respectively, with 11 bases between them. Sequencing used whole blood, obtained at baseline. The clonotype comes from an adult who was a healthcare worker with PCR-confirmed SARS-CoV-2 infection or an uninfected control (not recorded which). The chain couples TRBV7-8 to TRBJ2-7; unclear D gene. CDR3 residues: CASSLGHLVYEQYF. The DNA of the CDR3 is TGTGCCAGCAGCTTAGGACATCTGGTGTACGAGCAGTACTTC.